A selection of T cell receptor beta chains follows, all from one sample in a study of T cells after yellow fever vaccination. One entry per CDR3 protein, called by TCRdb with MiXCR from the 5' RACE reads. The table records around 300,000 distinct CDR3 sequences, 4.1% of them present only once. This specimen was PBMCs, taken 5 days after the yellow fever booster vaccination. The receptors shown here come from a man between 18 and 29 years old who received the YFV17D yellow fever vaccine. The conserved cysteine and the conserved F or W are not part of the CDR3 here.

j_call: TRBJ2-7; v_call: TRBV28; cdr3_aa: ASSLWGSSYEQY
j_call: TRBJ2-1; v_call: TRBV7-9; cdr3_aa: ASSSSPSEQF
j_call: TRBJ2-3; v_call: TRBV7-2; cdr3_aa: ASSQTSGENTQY
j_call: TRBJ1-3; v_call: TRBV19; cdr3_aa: ASKASGNTIY
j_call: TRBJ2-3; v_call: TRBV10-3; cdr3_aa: ASASEDTQY
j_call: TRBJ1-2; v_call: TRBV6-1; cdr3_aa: ASDRDSLYGYT
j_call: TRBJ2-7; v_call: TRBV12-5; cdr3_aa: ASGLRGLTYEQY
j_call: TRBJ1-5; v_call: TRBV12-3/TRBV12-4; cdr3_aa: ASSPLSVSNQPQH
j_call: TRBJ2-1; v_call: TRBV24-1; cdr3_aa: ATSDLPPTSKSYNEQF
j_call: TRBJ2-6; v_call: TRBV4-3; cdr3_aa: ASSLGYSSGANVLT
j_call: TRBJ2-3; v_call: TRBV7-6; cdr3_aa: ASSLGFGGGADTQY
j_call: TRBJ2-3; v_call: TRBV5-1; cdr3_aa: ASSLIQRAHTQY
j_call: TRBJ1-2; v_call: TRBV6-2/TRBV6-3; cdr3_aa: ASGFGAGGYT
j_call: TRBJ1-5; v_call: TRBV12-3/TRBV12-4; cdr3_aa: ASSPFSNQPQH
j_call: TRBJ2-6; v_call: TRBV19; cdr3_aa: ASSRQGAIGANVLT
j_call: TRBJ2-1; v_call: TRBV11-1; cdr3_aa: ASSSDPSGSYNEQF
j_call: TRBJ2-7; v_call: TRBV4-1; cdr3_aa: ASSQPRGFRTYEQY
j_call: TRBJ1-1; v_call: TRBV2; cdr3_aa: ASSPRTGGGTEAF
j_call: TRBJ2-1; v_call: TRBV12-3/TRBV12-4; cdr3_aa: ASRHRTSGYNEQF
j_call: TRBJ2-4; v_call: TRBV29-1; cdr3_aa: SVGRGGLAKNIQY
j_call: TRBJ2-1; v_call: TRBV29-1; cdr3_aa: SVNMYNEQF
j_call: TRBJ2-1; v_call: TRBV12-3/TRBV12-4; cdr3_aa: ASSQVSSGVEQF
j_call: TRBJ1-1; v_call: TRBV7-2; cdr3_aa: ASSLVWGGLNTEAF
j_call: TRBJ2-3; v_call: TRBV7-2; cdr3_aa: ASSLSGGASDTQY
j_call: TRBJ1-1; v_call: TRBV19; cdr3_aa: ASSIVGRKNTEAF
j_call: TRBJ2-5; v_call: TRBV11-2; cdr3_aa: ASSSATGGEETQY
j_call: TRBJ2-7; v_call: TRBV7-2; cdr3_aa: ASSALDGTYEQY
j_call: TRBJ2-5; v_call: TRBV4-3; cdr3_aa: ASSQGSIRQETQY
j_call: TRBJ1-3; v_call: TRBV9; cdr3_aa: ASSVGGGSGNTIY
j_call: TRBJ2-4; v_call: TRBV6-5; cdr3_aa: ASSTGTFQY
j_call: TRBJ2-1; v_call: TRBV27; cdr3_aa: ASSMTGGPYNEQF
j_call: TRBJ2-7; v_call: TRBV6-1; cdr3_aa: ASSSTGAAYEQY
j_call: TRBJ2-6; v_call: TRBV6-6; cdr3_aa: ASRTGPLGTGANVLT
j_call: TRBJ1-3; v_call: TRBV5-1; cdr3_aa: ASRVGGSGNTIY
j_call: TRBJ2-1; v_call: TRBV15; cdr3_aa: ATSRGTSGGFEQF
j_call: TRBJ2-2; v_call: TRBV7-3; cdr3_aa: ASSPMATNTGELF
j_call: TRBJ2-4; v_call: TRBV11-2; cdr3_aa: ASSLDVGDRNIQY
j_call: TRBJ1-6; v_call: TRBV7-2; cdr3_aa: ASSLNPNSPLH
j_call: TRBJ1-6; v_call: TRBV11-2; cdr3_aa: ASSQRGSSPLH
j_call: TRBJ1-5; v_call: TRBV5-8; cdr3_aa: ASSLWAGIGNQPQH
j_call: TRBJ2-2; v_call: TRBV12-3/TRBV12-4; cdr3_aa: ASSVAGITGELF
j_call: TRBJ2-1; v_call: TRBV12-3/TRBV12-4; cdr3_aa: ASSNRDREF
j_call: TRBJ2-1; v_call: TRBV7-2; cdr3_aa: ASSLRTGVNEQF
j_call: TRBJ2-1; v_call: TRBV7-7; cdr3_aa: ASSPHSTGGNEQF
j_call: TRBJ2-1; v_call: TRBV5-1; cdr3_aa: ASSPLSGGDEQF
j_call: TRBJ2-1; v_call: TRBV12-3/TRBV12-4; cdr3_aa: VSTMGGDEQF